This entry concerns a single T cell receptor (beta chain). PBMCs were isolated by Ficoll-Paque density gradient centrifugation, using 8 to 10 ml of fresh peripheral blood as the starting material. The CDR3 is 14 residues long. Trimming removed 5 bases at V and 0 bases at J, with 11 bases between. Germline assignment: CDR1 MNHEY and CDR2 SMNVEV (reference sequence). The sample belongs to a study of Graves' ophthalmopathy and Graves' hyperthyroidism. Study-wide background: The blood sample was drawn at first diagnosis and before any treatment.

CDR3 regions of TCR beta were amplified from RNA transcripts. In the first round, RT-PCR was carried out with HTBI primers, and a multiplex PCR formed the second round. One entry per CDR3 protein, called by TCRdb with MiXCR from the multiplex PCR reads. This sample carries under 800,000 distinct CDR3 sequences, about 20% of them seen once, and the ten largest clones take about 6.6%. The TCR originated in a woman aged 18 to 35 with stable Graves' hyperthyroidism. Some clones in this sample may be carry-over from other donors' samples. The V and J genes are TRBV27 and TRBJ2-7, with D perhaps TRBD1 (5 bases). Sequencing was performed on peripheral blood. The CDR3 protein is CASSRGMYSYEQYF. CDR3 DNA: TGTGCCAGCAGTAGGGGAATGTACTCCTACGAGCAGTACTTC.